This T cell receptor (beta chain) was found in a study of metastatic and nonmetastatic thyroid tumors. In the study overall: Across blood and tumor or nodule tissue, repertoires from malignant and benign thyroid patients were compared with one another.

Each patient came to thyroid surgery without any prior treatment (of any kind). In the study's own analysis: In papillary thyroid cancer, a distant-metastasis classifier was built using CDR3 differences across clinicopathological groups. MiXCR re-clonotyped the PCR reads for TCRdb. These V and J calls are TCRdb output, not the study's own analysis. The repertoire holds some 8,400 clones, with more than 25% as singletons. Trimming took 6 bases from V and 3 from J; bases not matched to a gene: 8. Germline CDR1 DFQATT, CDR2 SNEGSKA (reference sequence). The CDR3 totals 14 residues. This sequence joins TRBV20-1 and TRBJ2-1; 7 bases align to TRBD1. The TCR was taken from a male donor with papillary thyroid cancer or a benign thyroid nodule (not recorded which). Some clones in this sample may be carry-over from other donors' samples. What was sequenced was tumor tissue. The CDR3 here is CSAGPGQSYNEQFF. In nucleotides, the CDR3 is TGCAGTGCGGGTCCGGGACAGAGCTACAATGAGCAGTTCTTC.